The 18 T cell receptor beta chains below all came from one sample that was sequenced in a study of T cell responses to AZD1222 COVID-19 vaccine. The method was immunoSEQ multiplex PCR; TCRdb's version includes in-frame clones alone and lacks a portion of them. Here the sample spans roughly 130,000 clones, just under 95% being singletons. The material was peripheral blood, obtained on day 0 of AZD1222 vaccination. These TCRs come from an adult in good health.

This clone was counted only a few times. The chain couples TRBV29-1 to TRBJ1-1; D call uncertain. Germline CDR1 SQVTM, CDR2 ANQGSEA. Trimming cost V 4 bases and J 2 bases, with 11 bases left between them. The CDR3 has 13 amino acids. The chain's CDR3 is CSVVHSGNTEAFF. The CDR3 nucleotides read TGCAGCGTTGTTCACTCGGGAAACACTGAAGCTTTCTTT.

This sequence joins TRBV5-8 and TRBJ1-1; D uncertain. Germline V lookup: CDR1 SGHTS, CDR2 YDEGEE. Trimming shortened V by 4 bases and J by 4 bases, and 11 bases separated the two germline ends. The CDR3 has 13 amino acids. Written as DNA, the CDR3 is TGTGCCAGCAGCCTTTTTAGATCCACTGAAGCTTTCTTT. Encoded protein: CASSLFRSTEAFF.

The CDR3 DNA follows: TGTGCCAGCAGTGACAGGGGTTTCGGGGAGCTGTTTTTT. Its protein is CASSDRGFGELFF. The chain combines TRBV12-3 or TRBV12-4 with TRBJ2-2, with TRBD1 matching 8 bases. This CDR3 has 13 residues. Germline trimming cut 5 bases from V and 7 bases from J; bases unmatched to any gene: 3.

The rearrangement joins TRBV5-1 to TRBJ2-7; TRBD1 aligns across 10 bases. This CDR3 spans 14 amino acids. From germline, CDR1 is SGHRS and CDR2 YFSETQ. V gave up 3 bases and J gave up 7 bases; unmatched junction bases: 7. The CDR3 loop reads CASSSGTGAKEQYF. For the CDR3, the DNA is TGCGCCAGCAGCTCCGGGACAGGGGCGAAAGAGCAGTACTTC.

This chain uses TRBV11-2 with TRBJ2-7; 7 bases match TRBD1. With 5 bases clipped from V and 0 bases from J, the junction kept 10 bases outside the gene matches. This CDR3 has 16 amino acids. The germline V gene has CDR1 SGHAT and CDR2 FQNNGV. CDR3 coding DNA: TGTGCCAGCAGCCCTCCGACAGGGACAAACTCCTACGAGCAGTACTTC. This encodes CASSPPTGTNSYEQYF.

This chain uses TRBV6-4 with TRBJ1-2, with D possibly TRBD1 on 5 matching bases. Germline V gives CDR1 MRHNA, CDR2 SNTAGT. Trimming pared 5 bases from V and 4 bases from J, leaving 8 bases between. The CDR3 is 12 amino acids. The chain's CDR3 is CASSLRGYGYTF. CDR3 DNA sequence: TGTGCCAGCAGTCTAAGGGGCTATGGCTACACCTTC.

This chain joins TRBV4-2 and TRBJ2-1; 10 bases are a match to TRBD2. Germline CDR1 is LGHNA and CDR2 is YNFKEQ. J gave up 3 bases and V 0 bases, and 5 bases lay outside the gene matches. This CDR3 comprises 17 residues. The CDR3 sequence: CASSQEGASGSYNEQFF. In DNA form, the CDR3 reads TGTGCCAGCAGCCAAGAGGGGGCTAGCGGGAGCTACAATGAGCAGTTCTTC.

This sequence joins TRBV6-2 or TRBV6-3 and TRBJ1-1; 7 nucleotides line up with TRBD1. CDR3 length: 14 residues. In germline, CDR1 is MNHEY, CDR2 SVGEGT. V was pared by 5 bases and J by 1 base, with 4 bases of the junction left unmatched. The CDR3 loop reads CASSPGQRNTEAFF. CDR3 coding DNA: TGTGCCAGCAGTCCGGGACAGAGGAACACTGAAGCTTTCTTT.

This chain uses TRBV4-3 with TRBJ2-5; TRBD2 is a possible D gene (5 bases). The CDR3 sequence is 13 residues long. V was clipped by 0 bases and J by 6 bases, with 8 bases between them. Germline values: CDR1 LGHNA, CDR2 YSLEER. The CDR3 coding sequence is TGCGCCAGCAGCCAAGAGGGAGAAAAGACCCAGTACTTC. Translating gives CASSQEGEKTQYF.

The chain's CDR3 is CAGRTVNTEAFF. CDR3 in DNA: TGTGCCGGCCGGACAGTGAACACTGAAGCTTTCTTT. The rearrangement links TRBV6-5 to TRBJ1-1; D might be TRBD1 (6 bases). The CDR3 loop spans 12 amino acids. V lost 11 bases, J lost 0 bases, and 10 bases lay in between. Looked up from germline, CDR1 is MNHEY and CDR2 is SVGAGI.

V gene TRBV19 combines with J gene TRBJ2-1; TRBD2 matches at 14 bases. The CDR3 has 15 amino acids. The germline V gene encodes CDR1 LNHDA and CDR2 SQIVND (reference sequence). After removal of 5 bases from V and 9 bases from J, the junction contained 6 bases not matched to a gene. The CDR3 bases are TGTGCCAGTAGTCCCGGGACTAGCGGGAGAGGTGAGCAGTTCTTC. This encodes CASSPGTSGRGEQFF. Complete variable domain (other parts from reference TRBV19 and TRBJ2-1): DGGITQSPKYLFRKEGQNVTLSCEQNLNHDAMYWYRQDPGQGLRLIYYSQIVNDFQKGDIAEGYSVSREKKESFPLTVTSAQKNPTAFYLCASSPGTSGRGEQFFGPGTRLTVL.

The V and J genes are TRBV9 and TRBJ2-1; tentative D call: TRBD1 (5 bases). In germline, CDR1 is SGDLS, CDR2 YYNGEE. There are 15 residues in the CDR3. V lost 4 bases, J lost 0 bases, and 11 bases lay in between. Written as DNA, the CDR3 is TGTGCCAGCAGCAAAAGACAGAGCTCCTACAATGAGCAGTTCTTC. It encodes CASSKRQSSYNEQFF.

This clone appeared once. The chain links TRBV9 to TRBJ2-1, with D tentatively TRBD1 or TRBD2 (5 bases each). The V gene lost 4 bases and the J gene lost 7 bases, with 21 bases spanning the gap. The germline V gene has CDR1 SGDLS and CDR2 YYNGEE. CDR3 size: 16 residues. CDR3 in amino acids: CASSPYRGPGGNEQFF. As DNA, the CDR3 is TGTGCCAGCAGCCCCTATCGGGGTCCTGGGGGTAATGAGCAGTTCTTC.

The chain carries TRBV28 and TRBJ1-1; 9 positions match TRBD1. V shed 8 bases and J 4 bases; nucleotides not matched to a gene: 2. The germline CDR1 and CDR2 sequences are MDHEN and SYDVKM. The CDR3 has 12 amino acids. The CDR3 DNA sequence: TGTGCCAGCGTGACAGGGGGCACTGAAGCTTTCTTT. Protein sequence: CASVTGGTEAFF.

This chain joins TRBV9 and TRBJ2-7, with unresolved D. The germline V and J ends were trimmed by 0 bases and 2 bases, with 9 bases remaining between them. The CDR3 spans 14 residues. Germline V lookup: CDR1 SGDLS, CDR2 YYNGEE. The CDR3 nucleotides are TGTGCCAGCAGCGTAGGAAACTCCGCCTACGAGCAGTACTTC. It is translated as CASSVGNSAYEQYF. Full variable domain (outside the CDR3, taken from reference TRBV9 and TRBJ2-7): DSGVTQTPKHLITATGQRVTLRCSPRSGDLSVYWYQQSLDQGLQFLIQYYNGEERAKGNILERFSAQQFPDLHSELNLSSLELGDSALYFCASSVGNSAYEQYFGPGTRLTVT.

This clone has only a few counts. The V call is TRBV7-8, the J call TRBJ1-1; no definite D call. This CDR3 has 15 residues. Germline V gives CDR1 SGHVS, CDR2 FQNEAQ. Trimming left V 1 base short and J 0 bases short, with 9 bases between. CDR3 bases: TGTGCCAGCAGCTTAGAGGTCCGCTTGAACACTGAAGCTTTCTTT. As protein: CASSLEVRLNTEAFF.

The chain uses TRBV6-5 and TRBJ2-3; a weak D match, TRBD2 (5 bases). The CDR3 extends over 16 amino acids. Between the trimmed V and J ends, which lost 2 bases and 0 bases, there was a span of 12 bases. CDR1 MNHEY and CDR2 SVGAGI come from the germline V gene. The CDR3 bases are TGTGCCAGCAGTTACGATATAGCGTCTAGCACAGATACGCAGTATTTT. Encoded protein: CASSYDIASSTDTQYF.

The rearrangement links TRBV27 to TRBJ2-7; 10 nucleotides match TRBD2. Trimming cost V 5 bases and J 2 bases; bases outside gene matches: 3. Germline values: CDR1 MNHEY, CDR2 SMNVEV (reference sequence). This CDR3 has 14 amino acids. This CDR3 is CASSLLAGAYEQYF. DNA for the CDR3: TGTGCCAGCAGTCTCCTAGCGGGAGCCTACGAGCAGTACTTC.